Below, 13 T cell receptor beta chains from the same sample are listed, as sequenced in a study of glioma-infiltrating T cells. Using RNA template, CDR3s of TCR alpha and beta were amplified with iRepertoire arm-PCR. TCRdb recomputed calls from the multiplex PCR reads with MiXCR, one row per CDR3 protein. This repertoire shows some 90,000 distinct CDR3 sequences, 35% to 45% found once; its top ten account for 35% to 40%. Source material: glioma tissue, nonneoplastic brain tissue, or PBMCs (not recorded which). The receptor source for this set is a human donor with low-grade glioma or glioblastoma, undergoing nonglioma brain surgery, or in good health (not recorded which).

This chain connects TRBV6-6 to TRBJ2-3; D not certain. Germline-derived CDR1 and CDR2 are MNHNY and SVGAGI (reference sequence). Trimming cost V 5 bases and J 2 bases, with 11 bases left between them. The CDR3 is 14 amino acids. The CDR3 DNA reads TGTGCCAGCAGTGACTGGTGGGCCACAGATACGCAGTATTTT. Amino acids: CASSDWWATDTQYF.

With respect to this clonotype: An end of the junction differs from the germline gene, which may be a read error. The chain has TRBV7-2 and TRBJ1-5; D call uncertain. This CDR3 has 15 residues. Germline values: CDR1 SGHTA, CDR2 FQGNSA. The CDR3 DNA is TGTGCCAACAGCCCGGGCAGCTATAGCAATCAGCCCCAGCATTTC. Translation: CANSPGSYSNQPQHF.

This clonotype occurred many times. The rearrangement links TRBV25-1 to TRBJ2-1, with 12 nucleotides matching TRBD2. CDR3 length: 18 amino acids. CDR1 and CDR2 (germline): MGHDK, SYGVNS. V shed 3 bases and J 9 bases; nucleotides not matched to a gene: 15. CDR3 loop: CASSDVRRALAGGGEQFF. CDR3 coding DNA: TGTGCCAGCAGTGATGTGAGGAGGGCACTAGCGGGAGGCGGTGAGCAGTTCTTC.

The rearrangement links TRBV28 to TRBJ2-3, with D possibly TRBD2 on 5 matching bases. V lost 9 bases to trimming and J lost 3 bases, with 10 bases between them. The CDR3 loop spans 12 amino acids. Germline assignment: CDR1 MDHEN and CDR2 SYDVKM. As DNA, the CDR3 is TGTGCCAGTTCTCGGACTACAGATACGCAGTATTTT. As protein: CASSRTTDTQYF.

This clonotype has a count of ten or more. The chain uses TRBV12-3 or TRBV12-4 and TRBJ2-7; no definite D call. The CDR3 is made up of 14 amino acids. Trimming removed 2 bases from V and 0 bases from J, with 8 bases in between. CDR3 sequence reads: CASSLFSTSYEQYF. CDR3 coding DNA: TGTGCCAGCAGTTTATTCAGCACCTCCTACGAGCAGTACTTC.

With regard to this clonotype: This may come from a read error, since a much larger clone is one base off. This chain connects TRBV18 to TRBJ1-1; no reliable D call. This CDR3 spans 13 amino acids. Germline lookup yields CDR1 KGHSH and CDR2 LQKENI. The DNA for the CDR3 is TGTGCCAGCTCACAAGGAGTGAACGCTGAAGCTTTCTTT. It is translated as CASSQGVNAEAFF.

Concerning this clonotype: A clone one base away is much larger, so this may be a read error. The rearrangement uses TRBV19 and TRBJ2-2, with 10 bases lining up with TRBD1. The CDR3 covers 16 residues. J gave up 10 bases and V 1 base, and 9 bases lay outside the gene matches. Germline values: CDR1 LNHDA, CDR2 SQIVND (reference sequence). The CDR3 coding sequence is TGTGCCAGTAGTATAGCCGGGACAGGGGACGTCGTGGAGCTGTTTTTT. Translated, it gives CASSIAGTGDVVELFF.

In regard to this clonotype: A much larger clone lies one base from this, so it may be a read error. The rearrangement joins TRBV18 to TRBJ2-1; D ambiguous. There are 15 residues in the CDR3. From germline, CDR1 is KGHSH and CDR2 LQKENI. The CDR3 DNA reads as TGTGCCAGCCCACCAGGCAGGAGTTTATACAATGAGCAGTTCTTC. This gives the protein CASPPGRSLYNEQFF.

As regards this clonotype: This clone may be a read error of a much larger clone one base away. The chain has TRBV30 and TRBJ1-1; TRBD1 might be the D (5 bases). V shed 8 bases and J shed 3 bases, with 16 bases lying between them. Germline CDR1 reads GTSNPN; CDR2 reads SVGIG (reference sequence). The CDR3 is 13 residues long. Written as DNA, the CDR3 is TGTGCCCGGGGGAAAACATCCGACACTGAAGCTTTCTTT. Encoded protein: CARGKTSDTEAFF.

This clonotype was counted many times. This chain uses TRBV3-1 with TRBJ2-1, with 11 bases aligning to TRBD2. Germline trimming cut 0 bases from V and 11 bases from J; bases unmatched to any gene: 6. Germline CDR1 reads LGHDT; CDR2 reads YNNKEL (reference sequence). CDR3 size: 15 residues. The CDR3 sequence is CASSQDGLAGAQQFF. For the CDR3, the DNA is TGTGCCAGCAGCCAAGATGGACTAGCGGGTGCTCAGCAGTTCTTC.

This clonotype was seen a few times. V is TRBV6-2 or TRBV6-3 and J is TRBJ2-1, with 8 nucleotides matching TRBD1. Germline lookup yields CDR1 MNHEY and CDR2 SVGEGT. This CDR3 is built from 13 residues. CDR3 nucleotides: TGTGCTAGCTCCGGACAGGGTGACAATGAGCAGTTCTTC. This gives the protein CASSGQGDNEQFF.

This clonotype was observed many times. This chain links TRBV2 with TRBJ1-4; D ambiguous. The CDR3 spans 14 residues. The germline gives CDR1 SNHLY, CDR2 FYNNEI. The V end was cut by 6 bases, the J end by 2 bases, with 10 bases between. The CDR3 reads CASRSAWTNEKLFF. The CDR3 DNA is TGTGCCAGCAGATCTGCCTGGACTAATGAAAAACTGTTTTTT. The whole variable domain, filled in from reference TRBV2 and TRBJ1-4, reads EPEVTQTPSHQVTQMGQEVILRCVPISNHLYFYWYRQILGQKVEFLVSFYNNEISEKSEIFDDQFSVERPDGSNFTLKIRSTKLEDSAMYFCASRSAWTNEKLFFGSGTQLSVL.

This clonotype was found many times. The V and J genes are TRBV9 and TRBJ2-1, with 8 bases aligning to TRBD2. V lost 3 bases and J lost 4; bases outside the gene matches: 9. Germline V CDR1 and CDR2: SGDLS, YYNGEE. There are 16 residues in the CDR3. In DNA form, the CDR3 reads TGTGCCAGCAGCGAGGGACTAAGCGGGGGATACAATGAGCAGTTCTTC. Its protein product is CASSEGLSGGYNEQFF.